This T cell receptor beta chain was sequenced during a study of blood T cell repertoires in COVID-19. About the study: PBMCs, B-cell-depleted T cells, or T cells were the source of the cDNA or gDNA that made up the material.

Authors' methods: How many nucleated cells were present was estimated from reference gene primer amplification. Libraries were prepared by immunoSEQ multiplex PCR; TCRdb keeps only in-frame clonotypes and omits some of them. Clone size and the V and J calls come from that table; the DNA yielded D and trimming. The table shows around 140,000 clones, with under 90% occurring only once. This clone was seen more than once but under ten times. Germline values: CDR1 SNHLY, CDR2 FYNNEI. The CDR3 totals 14 residues. V was pared by 6 bases and J by 2 bases, with 4 bases of the junction left unmatched. The specimen was peripheral blood. The chain has TRBV2 and TRBJ2-1; TRBD1 matches at 7 bases. This TCR was recovered from a woman in her sixties with active or convalescent COVID-19. Written as DNA, the CDR3 is TGTGCCAGCAGGGGACAGATCGCCTACAATGAGCAGTTCTTC. The encoded protein is CASRGQIAYNEQFF.